This record concerns one TCR beta chain sequence. Its specificity is unknown. The donors, all of them Caucasian adults, lived in Nashville, Tennessee. The data were taken from a study of shared clonotypes between healthy human individuals. Study-wide points: Around 5.4% of naive CD4 clonotypes were common to several donors. Clonotypes shared by all four donors outscored non-shared clonotypes in generation probability.

The V gene lost 4 bases and the J gene lost 3 bases, with 16 bases spanning the gap. The CDR3 loop spans 16 amino acids. Germline loops: CDR1 MDHEN, CDR2 SYDVKM. Only in-frame clones appear in the TCRdb table, and some are missing; sequencing was by immunoSEQ multiplex PCR. Here the sample spans approximately 710,000 clones, roughly 87% being singletons. The material sequenced was memory CD8+ T cells from PBMCs. Documented subset: CD45RO+ cells pooled with CCR7-negative TemRA cells. The chain is built from TRBV28 and TRBJ2-1; D gene ambiguous. The TCR originated in a man aged 18-30 years in good health. Some clones in this sample may be carry-over from other donors' samples. This CDR3 reads CASSSNWSGYYNEQFF. In DNA, the CDR3 is TGTGCCAGCAGTTCGAACTGGTCCGGGTACTACAATGAGCAGTTCTTC.